This entry describes one T cell receptor beta chain. Its antigen is undetermined. This sample is drawn from a study of cytomegalovirus exposure and HLA in healthy donors. Study results and caveats: Most TCR sequences were rare, but some public TCRs occurred in many donors. The classifier, whose performance was assessed in both the original and validation cohorts, reportedly diagnosed cytomegalovirus status with high specificity and sensitivity.

Primers for the PCR totalled 60 Vbeta and 13 Jbeta. Measured with immunoSEQ multiplex PCR; TCRdb has only the in-frame clones, and not every one. This table has roughly 120,000 clones, 65% to 75% appearing once. The sequence was collected from a man aged 25-45 years in good health and CMV-seropositive. The specimen sequenced was PBMCs.

The CDR3 is CASTVAGAGETQYF. Written as DNA, the CDR3 is TGTGCCAGCACCGTAGCGGGAGCAGGAGAGACCCAGTACTTC. The chain couples TRBV6-1 to TRBJ2-5; 9 bases match TRBD2. This CDR3 is 14 amino acids long. J was trimmed by 4 bases and V by 7 bases; bases with no gene match: 7. Germline CDR1 and CDR2: MNHNS and SASEGT.